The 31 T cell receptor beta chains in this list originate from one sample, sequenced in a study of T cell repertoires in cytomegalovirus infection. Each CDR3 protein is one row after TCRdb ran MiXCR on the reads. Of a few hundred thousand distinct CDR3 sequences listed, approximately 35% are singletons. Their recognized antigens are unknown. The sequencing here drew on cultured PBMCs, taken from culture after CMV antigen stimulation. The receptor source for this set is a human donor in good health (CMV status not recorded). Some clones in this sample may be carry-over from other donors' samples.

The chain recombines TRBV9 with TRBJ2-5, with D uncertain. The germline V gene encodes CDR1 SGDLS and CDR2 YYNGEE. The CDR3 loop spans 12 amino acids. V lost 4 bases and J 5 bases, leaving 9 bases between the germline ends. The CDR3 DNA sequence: TGTGCCAGCAGCCCTCTTTCTGAGACCCAGTACTTC. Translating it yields CASSPLSETQYF.

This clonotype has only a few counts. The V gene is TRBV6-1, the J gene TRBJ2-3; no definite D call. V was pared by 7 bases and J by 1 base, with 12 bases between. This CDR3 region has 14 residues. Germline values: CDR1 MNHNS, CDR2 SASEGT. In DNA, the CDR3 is TGTGCCAGCAAGACACCTCTCGGCACAGATACGCAGTATTTT. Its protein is CASKTPLGTDTQYF.

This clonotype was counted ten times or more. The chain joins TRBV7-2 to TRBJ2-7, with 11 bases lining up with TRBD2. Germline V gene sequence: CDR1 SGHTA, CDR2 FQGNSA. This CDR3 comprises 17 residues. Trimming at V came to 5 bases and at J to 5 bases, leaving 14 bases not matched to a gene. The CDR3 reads CASSPAPASGRKNEQYF. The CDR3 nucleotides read TGTGCCAGCAGCCCCGCACCTGCTAGCGGGAGGAAGAACGAGCAGTACTTC.

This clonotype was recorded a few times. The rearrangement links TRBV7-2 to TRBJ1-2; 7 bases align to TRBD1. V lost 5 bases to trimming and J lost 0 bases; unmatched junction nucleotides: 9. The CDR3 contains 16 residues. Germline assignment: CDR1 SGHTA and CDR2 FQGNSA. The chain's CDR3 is CASSGGTGTANYGYTF. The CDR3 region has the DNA TGTGCCAGCAGCGGGGGGACGGGGACAGCTAACTATGGCTACACCTTC.

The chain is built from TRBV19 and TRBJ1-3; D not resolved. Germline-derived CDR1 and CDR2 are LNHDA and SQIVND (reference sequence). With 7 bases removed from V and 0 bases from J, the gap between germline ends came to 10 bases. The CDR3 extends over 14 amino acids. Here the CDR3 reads CASIGPRSGNTIYF. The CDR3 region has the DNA TGTGCCAGTATCGGCCCCCGCTCTGGAAACACCATATATTTT.

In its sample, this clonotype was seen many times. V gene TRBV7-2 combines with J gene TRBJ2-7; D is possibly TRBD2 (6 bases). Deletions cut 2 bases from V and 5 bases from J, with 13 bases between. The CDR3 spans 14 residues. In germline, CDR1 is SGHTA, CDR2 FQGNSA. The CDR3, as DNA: TGTGCCAGCAGCTTACAGGGACGGAGGGACGAGCAGTACTTC. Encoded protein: CASSLQGRRDEQYF.

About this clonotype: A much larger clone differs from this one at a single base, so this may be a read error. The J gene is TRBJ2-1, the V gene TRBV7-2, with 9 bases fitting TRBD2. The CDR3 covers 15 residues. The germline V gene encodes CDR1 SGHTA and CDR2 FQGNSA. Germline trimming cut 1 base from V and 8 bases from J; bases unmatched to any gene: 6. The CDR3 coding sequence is TGTGCCAGCAGCTTAGGTAGCGGGGGATACGATGAGCAGTTCTTC. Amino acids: CASSLGSGGYDEQFF.

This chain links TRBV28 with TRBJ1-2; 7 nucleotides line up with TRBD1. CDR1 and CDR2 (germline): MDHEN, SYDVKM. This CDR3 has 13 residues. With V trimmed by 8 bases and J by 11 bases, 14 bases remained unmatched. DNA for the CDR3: TGTGCCAGCCTACCGGGACAGATGATTCAGTACACCTTC. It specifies CASLPGQMIQYTF.

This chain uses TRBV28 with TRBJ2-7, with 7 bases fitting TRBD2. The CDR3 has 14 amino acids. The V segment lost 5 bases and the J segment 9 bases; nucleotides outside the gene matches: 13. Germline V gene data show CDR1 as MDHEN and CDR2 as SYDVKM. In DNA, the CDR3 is TGTGCCAGCAGTCCCCGACTAGCCAAACTCCGGCAGTACGTC. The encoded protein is CASSPRLAKLRQYV.

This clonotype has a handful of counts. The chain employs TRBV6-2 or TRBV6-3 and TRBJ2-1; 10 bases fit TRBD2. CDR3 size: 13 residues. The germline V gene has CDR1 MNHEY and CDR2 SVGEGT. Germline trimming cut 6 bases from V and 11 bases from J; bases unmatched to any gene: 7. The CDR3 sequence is CASSQGTSVQQFF. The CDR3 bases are TGTGCCAGCAGCCAGGGGACTAGCGTTCAGCAGTTCTTC.

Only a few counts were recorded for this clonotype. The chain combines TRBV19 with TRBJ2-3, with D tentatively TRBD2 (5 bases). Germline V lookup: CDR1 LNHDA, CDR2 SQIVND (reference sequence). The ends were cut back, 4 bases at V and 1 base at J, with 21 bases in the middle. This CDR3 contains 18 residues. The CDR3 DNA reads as TGTGCCAGTAGTACCGCAACCTCCACGGCCGGGGGCACAGATACGCAGTATTTT. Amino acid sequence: CASSTATSTAGGTDTQYF.

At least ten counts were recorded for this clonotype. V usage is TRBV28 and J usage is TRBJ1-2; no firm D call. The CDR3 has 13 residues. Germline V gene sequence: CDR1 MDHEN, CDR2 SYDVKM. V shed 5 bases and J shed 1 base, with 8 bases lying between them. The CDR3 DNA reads TGTGCCAGCAGTGGCGGGTATAACTATGGCTACACCTTC. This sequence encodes CASSGGYNYGYTF.

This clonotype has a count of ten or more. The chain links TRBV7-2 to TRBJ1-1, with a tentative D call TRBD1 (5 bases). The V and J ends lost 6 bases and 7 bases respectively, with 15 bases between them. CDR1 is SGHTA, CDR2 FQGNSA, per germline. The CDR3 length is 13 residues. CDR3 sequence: CASSIREGDEAFF. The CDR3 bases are TGTGCCAGCAGTATCAGGGAGGGTGATGAAGCTTTCTTT.

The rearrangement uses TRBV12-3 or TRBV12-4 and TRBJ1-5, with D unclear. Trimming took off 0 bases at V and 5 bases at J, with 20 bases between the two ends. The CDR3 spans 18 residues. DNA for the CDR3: TGTGCCAGCAGTTTAGCACTAGACGACGGCTATACTTATCAGCCCCAGCATTTT. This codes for CASSLALDDGYTYQPQHF.

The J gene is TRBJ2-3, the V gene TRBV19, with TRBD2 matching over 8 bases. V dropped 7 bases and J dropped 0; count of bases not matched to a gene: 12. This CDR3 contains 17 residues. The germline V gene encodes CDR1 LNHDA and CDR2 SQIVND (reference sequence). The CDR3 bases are TGTGCCAGTACCCCCGGCCTGGGACTAGGCAGCACAGATACGCAGTATTTT. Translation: CASTPGLGLGSTDTQYF.

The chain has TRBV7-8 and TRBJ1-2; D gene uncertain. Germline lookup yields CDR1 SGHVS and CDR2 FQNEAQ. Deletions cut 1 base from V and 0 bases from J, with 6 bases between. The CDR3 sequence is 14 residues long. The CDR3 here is CASSLETSNYGYTF. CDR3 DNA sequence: TGTGCCAGCAGCTTAGAAACATCTAACTATGGCTACACCTTC.

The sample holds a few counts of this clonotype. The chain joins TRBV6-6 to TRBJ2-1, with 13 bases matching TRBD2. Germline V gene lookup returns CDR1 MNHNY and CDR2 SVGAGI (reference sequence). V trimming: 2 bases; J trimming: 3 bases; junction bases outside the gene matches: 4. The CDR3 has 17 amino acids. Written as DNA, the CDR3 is TGTGCCAGCAGTTACCCCGGACTAGCGGGAGACTACAATGAGCAGTTCTTC. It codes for CASSYPGLAGDYNEQFF.

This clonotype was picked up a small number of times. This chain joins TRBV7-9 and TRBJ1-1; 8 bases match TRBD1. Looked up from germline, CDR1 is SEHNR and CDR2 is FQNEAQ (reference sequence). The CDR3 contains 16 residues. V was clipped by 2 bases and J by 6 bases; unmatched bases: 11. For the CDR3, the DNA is TGTGCCAGCAGCTTACGACAGGGGAGGGGTGGGGCTGAAGCTTTCTTT. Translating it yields CASSLRQGRGGAEAFF. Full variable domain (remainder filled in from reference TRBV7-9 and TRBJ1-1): DTGVSQNPRHKITKRGQNVTFRCDPISEHNRLYWYRQTLGQGPEFLTYFQNEAQLEKSRLLSDRFSAERPKGSFSTLEIQRTEQGDSAMYLCASSLRQGRGGAEAFFGQGTRLTVV.

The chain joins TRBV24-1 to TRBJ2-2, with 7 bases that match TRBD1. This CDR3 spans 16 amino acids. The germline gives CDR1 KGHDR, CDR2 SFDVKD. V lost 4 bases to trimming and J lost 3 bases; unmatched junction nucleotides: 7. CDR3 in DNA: TGTGCCACCAGTGACGCGTCGCAGGGGGACACCGGGGAGCTGTTTTTT. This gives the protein CATSDASQGDTGELFF.

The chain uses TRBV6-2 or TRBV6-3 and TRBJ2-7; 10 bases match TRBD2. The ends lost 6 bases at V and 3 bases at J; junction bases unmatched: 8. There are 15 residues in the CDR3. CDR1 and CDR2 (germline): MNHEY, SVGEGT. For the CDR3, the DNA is TGTGCCAGCAGACCACATGGACTAGCGGACTACGAGCAGTACGTC. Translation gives CASRPHGLADYEQYV.

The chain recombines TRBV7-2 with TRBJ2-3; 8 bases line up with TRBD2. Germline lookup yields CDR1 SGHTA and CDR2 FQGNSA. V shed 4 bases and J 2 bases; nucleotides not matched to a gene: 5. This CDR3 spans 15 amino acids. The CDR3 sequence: CASSSLSGTTDTQYF. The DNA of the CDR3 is TGTGCCAGCAGCTCCCTTAGCGGGACCACAGATACGCAGTATTTT.

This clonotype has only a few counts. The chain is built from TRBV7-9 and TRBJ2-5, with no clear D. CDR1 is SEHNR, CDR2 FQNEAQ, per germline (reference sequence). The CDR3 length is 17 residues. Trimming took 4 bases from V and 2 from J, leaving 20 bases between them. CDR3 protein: CASSYMTPSPSQETQYF. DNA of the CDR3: TGTGCCAGCAGCTATATGACCCCGAGTCCCTCTCAAGAGACCCAGTACTTC.

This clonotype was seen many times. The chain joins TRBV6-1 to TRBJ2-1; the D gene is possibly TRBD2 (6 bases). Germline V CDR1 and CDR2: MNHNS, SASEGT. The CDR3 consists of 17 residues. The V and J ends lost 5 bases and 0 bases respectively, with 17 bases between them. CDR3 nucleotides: TGTGCCAGCAGTTTGCGGACTACCCTAAGCTCCTACAATGAGCAGTTCTTC. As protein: CASSLRTTLSSYNEQFF.

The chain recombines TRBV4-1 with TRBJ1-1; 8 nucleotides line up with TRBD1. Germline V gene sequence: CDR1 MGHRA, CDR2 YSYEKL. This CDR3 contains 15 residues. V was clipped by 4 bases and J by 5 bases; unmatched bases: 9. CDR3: CASSPERQGRTEAFF. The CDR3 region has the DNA TGCGCCAGCAGCCCAGAAAGACAGGGGAGAACTGAAGCTTTCTTT.

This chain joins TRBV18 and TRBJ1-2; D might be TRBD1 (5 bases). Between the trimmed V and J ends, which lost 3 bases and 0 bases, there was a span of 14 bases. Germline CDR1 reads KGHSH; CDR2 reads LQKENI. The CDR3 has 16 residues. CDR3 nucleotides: TGTGCCAGCTCACCGCAAACCGGGACGGCTAACTATGGCTACACCTTC. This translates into CASSPQTGTANYGYTF.

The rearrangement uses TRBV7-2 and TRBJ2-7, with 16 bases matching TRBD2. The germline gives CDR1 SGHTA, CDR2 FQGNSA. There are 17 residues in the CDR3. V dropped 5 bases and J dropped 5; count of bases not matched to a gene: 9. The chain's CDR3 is CASSPGTSGRAVNEQYF. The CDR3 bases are TGTGCCAGCAGCCCAGGGACTAGCGGGAGGGCTGTAAACGAGCAGTACTTC.

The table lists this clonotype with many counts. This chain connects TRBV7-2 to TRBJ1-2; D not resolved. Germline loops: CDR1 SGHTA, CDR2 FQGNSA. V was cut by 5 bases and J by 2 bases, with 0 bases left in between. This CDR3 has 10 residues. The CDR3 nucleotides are TGTGCCAGCAGCAACTATGGCTACACCTTC. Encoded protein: CASSNYGYTF.

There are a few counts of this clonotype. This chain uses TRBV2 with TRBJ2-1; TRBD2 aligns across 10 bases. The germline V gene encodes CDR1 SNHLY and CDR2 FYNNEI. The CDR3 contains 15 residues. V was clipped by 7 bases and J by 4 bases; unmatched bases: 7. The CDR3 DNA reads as TGTGCCAGCAACCTAGCGGGGGAAGTATACAATGAGCAGTTCTTC. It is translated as CASNLAGEVYNEQFF.

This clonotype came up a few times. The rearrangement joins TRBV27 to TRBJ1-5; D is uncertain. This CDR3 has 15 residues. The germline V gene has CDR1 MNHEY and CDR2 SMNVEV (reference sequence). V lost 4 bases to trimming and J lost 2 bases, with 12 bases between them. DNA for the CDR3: TGTGCCAGCAGTTGGTCGTCTTCGGGCAATCAGCCCCAGCATTTT. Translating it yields CASSWSSSGNQPQHF.

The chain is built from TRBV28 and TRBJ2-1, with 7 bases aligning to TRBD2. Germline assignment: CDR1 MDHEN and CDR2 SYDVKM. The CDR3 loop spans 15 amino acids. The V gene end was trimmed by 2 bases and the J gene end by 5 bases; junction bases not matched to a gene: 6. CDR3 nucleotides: TGTGCCAGCAGTTTAGGGTCTAGCGGAGACAATGAGCAGTTCTTC. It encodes CASSLGSSGDNEQFF.

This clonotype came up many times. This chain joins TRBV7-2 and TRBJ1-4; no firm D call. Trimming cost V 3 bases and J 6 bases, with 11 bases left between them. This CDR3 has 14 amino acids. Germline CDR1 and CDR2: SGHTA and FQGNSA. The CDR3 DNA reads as TGTGCCAGCAGCTTCCAGGACGGAGATGAAAAACTGTTTTTT. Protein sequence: CASSFQDGDEKLFF.